These 15 T cell receptor beta chains came from one sample sequenced in a study of identifying expanded T cells in peripheral blood. Some clones are missing from TCRdb's copy, which holds only in-frame ones; the method was immunoSEQ multiplex PCR. The sample shows about 81,000 clones, 80% to 85% of them seen only once. Sequenced sample: blood. These receptors originate from a person between 18 and 69 years old in good health.

The rearrangement joins TRBV9 to TRBJ2-3, with a tentative D call TRBD1 (5 bases). This CDR3 comprises 13 residues. V was trimmed by 3 bases and J by 4 bases, leaving 9 bases between them. The germline CDR1 and CDR2 sequences are SGDLS and YYNGEE. CDR3 DNA sequence: TGTGCCAGCAGCGGTACAGGACCAGATACGCAGTATTTT. Translation gives CASSGTGPDTQYF.

The CDR3 loop reads CASSPYWTGANTGELFF. CDR3 DNA: TGTGCCAGCAGCCCGTACTGGACGGGCGCGAACACCGGGGAGCTGTTTTTT. The rearrangement links TRBV5-4 to TRBJ2-2; D unclear. The CDR3 has 17 amino acids. The V gene's germline CDR1 is SGHNT and CDR2 YYREEE (reference sequence). V was cut by 4 bases and J by 0 bases, with 16 bases left in between.

This clone has only one observation. The chain recombines TRBV11-1 with TRBJ2-2, with no clear D. Trimming cost V 4 bases and J 4 bases, with 10 bases left between them. CDR3 length: 14 residues. Germline V gene sequence: CDR1 SGHAT, CDR2 FQDESV (reference sequence). The CDR3 loop is CASSSQILTGELFF. In DNA form, the CDR3 reads TGTGCCAGCAGCTCTCAAATACTCACCGGGGAGCTGTTTTTT.

The chain joins TRBV2 to TRBJ1-5; D remains ambiguous. The germline gives CDR1 SNHLY, CDR2 FYNNEI. Trimming shortened V by 1 base and J by 0 bases, and 7 bases separated the two germline ends. The CDR3 extends over 15 amino acids. CDR3 DNA sequence: TGTGCCAGCAGTGAAGATGGGTTTAGCAATCAGCCCCAGCATTTT. Its protein is CASSEDGFSNQPQHF.

This sequence joins TRBV7-8 and TRBJ2-5; D perhaps matches TRBD1 (5 bases). V gave up 0 bases and J gave up 6 bases, with 5 bases separating them. Germline CDR1 SGHVS, CDR2 FQNEAQ. The CDR3 loop spans 12 amino acids. The CDR3 here is CASSLAGQTQYF. The CDR3 DNA sequence: TGTGCCAGCAGCTTAGCGGGGCAGACCCAGTACTTC.

The chain joins TRBV7-8 to TRBJ2-5, with 9 nucleotides matching TRBD2. V lost 4 bases to trimming and J lost 5 bases; unmatched junction nucleotides: 8. This CDR3 spans 15 amino acids. From germline, CDR1 is SGHVS and CDR2 FQNEAQ. CDR3 protein: CASSSSRLAVETQYF. The CDR3 DNA reads TGTGCCAGCAGCTCCAGCCGACTAGCGGTGGAGACCCAGTACTTC. Supplemented by reference TRBV7-8 and TRBJ2-5, the full variable domain reads GAGVSQSPRYKVAKRGQDVALRCDPISGHVSLFWYQQALGQGPEFLTYFQNEAQLDKSGLPSDRFFAERPEGSVSTLKIQRTQQEDSAVYLCASSSSRLAVETQYFGPGTRLLVL.

This clone was seen only a few times. The rearrangement links TRBV6-5 to TRBJ1-2; 8 bases line up with TRBD1. The germline gives CDR1 MNHEY, CDR2 SVGAGI. This CDR3 is 14 amino acids long. Trimming removed 6 bases from V and 2 bases from J; junction bases left unmatched: 5. The CDR3 spells CASRTGTGNYGYTF. The CDR3 nucleotides read TGTGCCAGCAGAACCGGGACAGGAAACTATGGCTACACCTTC.

This sequence joins TRBV5-6 and TRBJ2-5, with 12 bases identical to TRBD1. V dropped 3 bases and J dropped 4; count of bases not matched to a gene: 4. Germline CDR1 SGHDT, CDR2 YYEEEE. The CDR3 spans 15 residues. The CDR3 protein is CASSWGTGGAETQYF. CDR3 coding DNA: TGTGCCAGCAGCTGGGGGACAGGGGGCGCAGAGACCCAGTACTTC.

The V call is TRBV19, the J call TRBJ2-7, with TRBD2 matching over 10 bases. Germline values: CDR1 LNHDA, CDR2 SQIVND (reference sequence). Trimming cost V 3 bases and J 0 bases; bases outside gene matches: 5. There are 16 residues in the CDR3. CDR3 coding DNA: TGTGCCAGTAGTATCCTCTCTAGCGGGAGCTCCTACGAGCAGTACTTC. Its protein is CASSILSSGSSYEQYF.

The chain is built from TRBV29-1 and TRBJ2-2; 8 bases align to TRBD1. In germline, CDR1 is SQVTM, CDR2 ANQGSEA. Trimming took 7 bases from V and 6 from J; bases not matched to a gene: 7. This CDR3 region has 13 residues. The CDR3 coding sequence is TGCAGCGCCGCGGAGACAGGGGCCGGGGAGCTGTTTTTT. The encoded protein is CSAAETGAGELFF.

The genes are TRBV14 and TRBJ2-7; a possible D gene is TRBD1 (6 bases). There are 15 residues in the CDR3. Germline loops: CDR1 SGHDN, CDR2 FVKESK. Trimming removed 2 bases at V and 5 bases at J, with 16 bases between. CDR3 in DNA: TGTGCCAGCAGCCAAATAACCGGGACAAATAACGAGCAGTACTTC. This gives the protein CASSQITGTNNEQYF. Looking up the rest from reference TRBV14 and TRBJ2-7 gives the full variable domain: EAGVTQFPSHSVIEKGQTVTLRCDPISGHDNLYWYRRVMGKEIKFLLHFVKESKQDESGMPNNRFLAERTGGTYSTLKVQPAELEDSGVYFCASSQITGTNNEQYFGPGTRLTVT.

The chain has TRBV4-3 and TRBJ1-4, with TRBD1 identical over 7 bases. Unmatched junction bases numbered 7, after V lost 1 base and J lost 8 bases. The CDR3 covers 15 residues. Germline CDR1 is LGHNA and CDR2 is YSLEER. CDR3 nucleotide sequence: TGCGCCAGCAGCCAAGTCGGGACAGCGGGAGAAAAACTGTTTTTT. Translation: CASSQVGTAGEKLFF.

The V call is TRBV4-2, the J call TRBJ2-5; 12 positions match TRBD2. V lost 0 bases to trimming and J lost 5 bases; unmatched junction nucleotides: 7. CDR1 and CDR2 (germline): LGHNA, YNFKEQ. The CDR3 spans 17 residues. In DNA, the CDR3 is TGTGCCAGCAGCCAAGATCCCCTAGCGGGAGGGACTGAGACCCAGTACTTC. Translating gives CASSQDPLAGGTETQYF.

The chain links TRBV7-9 to TRBJ2-1, with 7 bases that match TRBD2. The germline gives CDR1 SEHNR, CDR2 FQNEAQ (reference sequence). CDR3 length equals 17 residues. V shed 2 bases and J 10 bases; nucleotides not matched to a gene: 17. The CDR3 reads CASSLSLPLAGEGEQFF. CDR3 coding DNA: TGTGCCAGCAGCTTAAGTCTGCCGTTAGCGGGTGAGGGAGAGCAGTTCTTC.

This rearrangement joins TRBV7-3 to TRBJ2-7; 9 positions agree with TRBD1. V gave up 5 bases and J gave up 3 bases; unmatched junction bases: 5. The CDR3 runs 14 residues. The germline CDR1 and CDR2 sequences are SGHTA and FQGTGA. DNA of the CDR3: TGTGCCAGCAGCCCCCTGGGACAGGGCTACGAGCAGTACTTC. It specifies CASSPLGQGYEQYF.